This TCR beta chain was identified in a study of blood T cell repertoires in COVID-19. Trimming pared 6 bases from V and 7 bases from J, leaving 18 bases between. The CDR3 has 15 amino acids. Germline lookup yields CDR1 MRHNA and CDR2 SNTAGT. Authors' processing steps: The authors estimated nucleated cell counts from reference gene primer amplification. Produced via immunoSEQ multiplex PCR; TCRdb's table is partial and in-frame only. V and J calls and clone size follow that table, whereas D and trimming were derived from the DNA. The sample lists about 99,000 clones, roughly nine tenths occurring once.

The rearrangement links TRBV6-4 to TRBJ1-4, with D possibly being TRBD1 (6 bases). This TCR was sampled from a human donor in a cohort sampled during active COVID-19. The specimen sequenced was peripheral blood. The chain's CDR3 is CASRGPTGRFEKLFF. The CDR3 bases are TGTGCCAGCAGGGGACCGACAGGCCGATTTGAAAAACTGTTTTTT.